The rows below give T cell receptor beta chains drawn from one sample of a study of blood T cell repertoires in COVID-19. The assay was immunoSEQ multiplex PCR, and TCRdb's table has in-frame clones only and misses some. The sample records roughly 250,000 clones, around 81% being singletons. The sample taken for sequencing was peripheral blood. The receptors were gathered from a woman aged 60-70 years with active or convalescent COVID-19. Each CDR3 is given with its conserved first and last residue. D genes are given only for firm matches. Only some rows state a clone size, as once, few, many or a class for expanded clones.

CDR3 length,J gene,clone size,D gene,V gene,CDR3 DNA,CDR3 protein
15,TRBJ1-1,.,.,TRBV5-1,TGCGCCAGCAGCATCCGCTGGGGGCGGTCTACTGAAGCTTTCTTT,CASSIRWGRSTEAFF
12,TRBJ1-5,.,.,TRBV7-9,TGTGCCAGCAGCTTAGGAGATCAGCCCCAGCATTTT,CASSLGDQPQHF
14,TRBJ2-6,.,.,TRBV9,TGTGCCAGCAGCGTCCACTCTGGGGCCAACGTCCTGACTTTC,CASSVHSGANVLTF
15,TRBJ2-7,.,TRBD1,TRBV19,TGTGCCAGTAGTATTTCTGCGGGACAGGGCTACGAGCAGTACTTC,CASSISAGQGYEQYF
15,TRBJ2-3,.,.,TRBV7-9,TGTGCCAGCAGCCCTCCGGGGGACCGCACAGATACGCAGTATTTT,CASSPPGDRTDTQYF
14,TRBJ1-1,many,.,TRBV7-9,TGTGCCAGCAGCTTAGCCCCTCCGAACACTGAAGCTTTCTTT,CASSLAPPNTEAFF
17,TRBJ2-1,.,TRBD2,TRBV7-8,TGTGCCAGCAGCCTTGAAAGGGGTAGCGGGGAGTACAATGAGCAGTTCTTC,CASSLERGSGEYNEQFF
16,TRBJ2-2,.,.,TRBV7-2,TGTGCCAGCAGCTTAAGTGGCCAACGGAACACCGGGGAGCTGTTTTTT,CASSLSGQRNTGELFF
13,TRBJ2-7,.,TRBD2,TRBV2,TGTGCCAGCAGTCGGGGGGGAGCACCCGAGCAGTACTTC,CASSRGGAPEQYF
17,TRBJ1-4,.,TRBD1,TRBV18,TGTGCCAGCTCACCGTTAGGGACAGGCAACGAAGGGTCAAAACTGTTTTTT,CASSPLGTGNEGSKLFF
15,TRBJ2-1,.,TRBD1,TRBV6-5,TGTGCCAGCAGTTACTTGGACAGGTTTAACAATGAGCAGTTCTTC,CASSYLDRFNNEQFF
13,TRBJ1-1,.,TRBD1,TRBV4-3,TGCGCCAGCAGCTACGGGACAGCCAGGGAGGCTTTCTTT,CASSYGTAREAFF
15,TRBJ2-3,.,TRBD2,TRBV19,TGTGCCAGTAGTCCGGAGCGGGGGAGCACAGATACGCAGTATTTT,CASSPERGSTDTQYF
16,TRBJ2-2,.,TRBD1,TRBV11-3,TGTGCCAGCAGCTTAGTAGGGACAGAAAACGCCGGGGAGCTGTTTTTT,CASSLVGTENAGELFF
14,TRBJ2-7,.,.,TRBV28,TGTGCCAGCACTCCTACTTCGAACTCCTACGAGCAGTACTTC,CASTPTSNSYEQYF
17,TRBJ2-7,.,TRBD1,TRBV4-1,TGCGCCAGCAGCCATTTAGTCCGGGACAGGGGGCCGGGGGAGCAGTACTTC,CASSHLVRDRGPGEQYF
14,TRBJ1-2,.,TRBD1,TRBV25-1,TGTGCCAGCAGTTCAGGGGGGAGGAAAAATGGCTACACCTTC,CASSSGGRKNGYTF
13,TRBJ2-1,.,.,TRBV10-3,TGTGCCATCGCGAACAGGGACTACAATGAGCAGTTCTTC,CAIANRDYNEQFF
17,TRBJ1-4,.,TRBD1,TRBV6-6,TGTGCCAGCAGTCAACCGGGACAGGGCGCCAAAGGGGAAAAACTGTTTTTT,CASSQPGQGAKGEKLFF
16,TRBJ2-1,.,.,TRBV6-9,TGTGCCAGCAGTTATTCCGGTCGCGAGTCCTACAATGAGCAGTTCTTC,CASSYSGRESYNEQFF
14,TRBJ2-3,.,.,TRBV5-1,TGCGCCACCCGACAGGTTCTGACCACAGATACGCAGTATTTT,CATRQVLTTDTQYF
15,TRBJ2-1,.,.,TRBV7-8,TGTGCCAGCCGGAAGAGAGGACAGTACTACAATGAGCAGTTCTTC,CASRKRGQYYNEQFF
15,TRBJ2-5,.,TRBD2,TRBV5-1,TGCGCCAGCAGCTTAGAGCGGGGGACTCAAGAGACCCAGTACTTC,CASSLERGTQETQYF
15,TRBJ2-3,.,.,TRBV7-3,TGTGCCAGCAGCCCCTGGAGATCTAGCACAGATACGCAGTATTTT,CASSPWRSSTDTQYF
14,TRBJ2-7,once,TRBD2,TRBV19,TGTGCCAGTAGTAATAGCGGGGGGCTGTACGAGCAGTACTTC,CASSNSGGLYEQYF
14,TRBJ2-1,few,.,TRBV7-9,TGTGCCAGCAGCTTCGGGTCGGGCGGGGACAGCGATTTCTTC,CASSFGSGGDSDFF
18,TRBJ2-5,.,TRBD2,TRBV7-2,TGTGCCAGCAGTCGGAGTTTCGCCATGCGAGCGGGGGCAGAGACCCAGTACTTC,CASSRSFAMRAGAETQYF
14,TRBJ2-5,.,.,TRBV5-6,TGTGCCAGCAGCTTGAGGCCGGAGGAGGAGACCCAGTACTTC,CASSLRPEEETQYF